This T cell receptor beta chain comes out of a study of identical twins. Notes on the study in general: Donors were not followed over many years; analysis was cross-sectional. Zero-insertion findings could be partly confounded by invariant cells (MAIT and iNKT cells). Models predicted too little out-of-frame TCR alpha sharing in monozygotic twins.

CDR1 is SGHRS and CDR2 is YFSETQ in the germline V gene. The V gene lost 1 base and the J gene lost 5 bases, with 19 bases spanning the gap. The CDR3 totals 17 residues. It was template switching that added a universal primer site, and there were unique molecular identifiers on the cDNA. One entry per CDR3 protein results from TCRdb running MiXCR on the 5' RACE reads. Of 1,800,000 or so distinct CDR3 sequences detected, about 32% appear once; the ten largest clones hold less than 0.35%. This clonotype was observed many times. Antigen unknown. Specimen: cord blood. This TCR came from a newborn girl in good health. The V call is TRBV5-1, the J call TRBJ2-1; D assignment may be TRBD1 or TRBD2 (5 bases each). The CDR3: CASSLPPGRLLNNEQFF. The CDR3 DNA reads as TGCGCCAGCAGCTTGCCTCCGGGGCGCTTGCTGAACAATGAGCAGTTCTTC.